These T cell receptor beta chains were read from a single sample in a study of blood T cell repertoires in COVID-19. Profiling relied on immunoSEQ multiplex PCR, and the TCRdb table lists in-frame clones only, not all of them. The data contain some 220,000 clones, 75% to 90% of them singletons. Material: peripheral blood. These receptor sequences come from a woman in her seventies with COVID-19, enrolled during active disease. Both conserved end residues are part of each CDR3. The D gene is left open where the match is weak. Clone size is given for some rows only: seen once, a few or many times, or a class if the clone is expanded.

>TRBV7-3|-|TRBJ1-3|-
TGTGCCAGCAGCTTAATGGGCAGCCCTGGAAACACCATATATTTT
CASSLMGSPGNTIYF
>TRBV11-2|-|TRBJ2-7|many
TGTGCCAGCAGCACTACTCACGTGGCCTACGAGCAGTACTTC
CASSTTHVAYEQYF
>TRBV27|TRBD2|TRBJ2-2|-
TGTGCCAGCCGAGCGGGACCCGGGACCGGGGAGCTGTTTTTT
CASRAGPGTGELFF
>TRBV5-1|-|TRBJ1-4|once
TGCGCCAGCAGCTTCAGACAGAAGGATGAAAAACTGTTTTTT
CASSFRQKDEKLFF
>TRBV10-3|TRBD2|TRBJ2-1|few
TGTGCCATCAGTGACTCCCCGGGTAGCGGGGTCACCTACAATGAGCAGTTCTTC
CAISDSPGSGVTYNEQFF
>TRBV5-1|-|TRBJ1-1|-
TGCGCCAGCAGCTTGGCCGGACAGTCGACAGCTTTCTTT
CASSLAGQSTAFF
>TRBV5-6|-|TRBJ2-7|-
TGTGCCAGCAGCTTGGGGGCAGGGTACTACGAGCAGTACTTC
CASSLGAGYYEQYF
>TRBV30|-|TRBJ1-5|-
TGTGCCTTCTCCACTAAAAGTGGGCCCCAGCATTTT
CAFSTKSGPQHF
>TRBV4-1|TRBD1|TRBJ1-2|-
TGCGCCAGCAGCCAAGGGGACAGGCACTATGGCTACACCTTC
CASSQGDRHYGYTF
>TRBV28|-|TRBJ1-3|-
TGTGCCAGCAGTTGGACAGCGGCTCCTGGAAACACCATATATTTT
CASSWTAAPGNTIYF
>TRBV6-2/TRBV6-3|TRBD2|TRBJ2-1|-
TGTGCCAGCAGTCTGAGCGGGAGTCTCAATGAGCAGTTCTTC
CASSLSGSLNEQFF
>TRBV2|-|TRBJ1-1|-
TGTGCCAGCAGTGATGAGAGCCTAGGTACTGAAGCTTTCTTT
CASSDESLGTEAFF
>TRBV18|-|TRBJ2-5|-
TGTGCCAGCTCACCGGCTCCGAGGGAGACCCAGTACTTC
CASSPAPRETQYF
>TRBV7-9|TRBD1|TRBJ1-5|-
TGTGCCAGCGGACCCCAGGGGGAGAAGCCCCAGCATTTT
CASGPQGEKPQHF
>TRBV6-2/TRBV6-3|-|TRBJ1-1|-
TGTGCCAGCAGTTACCTTACAGGTCTTGAAGCTTTCTTT
CASSYLTGLEAFF
>TRBV4-1|TRBD2|TRBJ2-2|-
TGCGCCAGCAGCCACTTCGGACTAGCGGGCCGCGGAGGGACCGGGGAGCTGTTTTTT
CASSHFGLAGRGGTGELFF
>TRBV5-1|-|TRBJ2-7|-
TGCGCCAGCAGCTTGCAGGGGGGTCGCGAGCAGTACTTC
CASSLQGGREQYF
>TRBV21-1|-|TRBJ2-7|-
TGTGCCAGCAGCAAAGCGCGGCTAGCGGGAGCGAGGCTTTACGAGCAGTACTTC
CASSKARLAGARLYEQYF
>TRBV7-8|TRBD2|TRBJ2-7|-
TGTGCCAGCAGCGTACGCCACCCTCAACTAGCGGGAGGATCCGAGCAGTACTTC
CASSVRHPQLAGGSEQYF
>TRBV30|-|TRBJ1-6|few
TGTGCCTGGAGGGACTTTAATAATTCACCCCTCCACTTT
CAWRDFNNSPLHF
>TRBV9|TRBD2|TRBJ2-3|once
TGTGCCAGCAGCCCTAACGAGGGGACTAGCGGGAATACGCAGTATTTT
CASSPNEGTSGNTQYF
>TRBV6-2/TRBV6-3|-|TRBJ2-7|-
TGTGCCAGCAGTACGACAGGATCGACCTACGAGCAGTACTTC
CASSTTGSTYEQYF
>TRBV7-9|TRBD2|TRBJ2-7|-
TGTGCCTCTGTAGCGGGAGGGCCCTACGAGCAGTACTTC
CASVAGGPYEQYF
>TRBV29-1|-|TRBJ1-1|-
TGCAGCGTCAGACAGTCCATGAACACTGAAGCTTTCTTT
CSVRQSMNTEAFF
>TRBV7-2|-|TRBJ1-1|once
TGTGCCAGCAGCCCCCCCGGGGGAACTGAAGCTTTCTTT
CASSPPGGTEAFF
>TRBV28|TRBD2|TRBJ2-7|-
TGTGCCAGCAGTATCCCCGGGATAGCGGGAAATTTC
CASSIPGIAGNF
>TRBV18|-|TRBJ1-2|-
TGTGCCAGCTCACCAGAGGCCGAACCTCCCGGCTACACCTTC
CASSPEAEPPGYTF
>TRBV9|-|TRBJ2-2|-
TGTGCCAGCAGTCGGAGAAACACCGGGGAGCTGTTTTTT
CASSRRNTGELFF
>TRBV7-6|TRBD1|TRBJ1-3|-
TGTGCCAGCAGCAGGGACAGGGGAAACACCATATATTTT
CASSRDRGNTIYF
>TRBV2|-|TRBJ2-7|-
TGTGCCAGCAGTGAATCTACCCCTCGGACTTCCGAGCAGTACTTC
CASSESTPRTSEQYF
>TRBV6-2/TRBV6-3|-|TRBJ1-2|few
TGTGCCAGCAGCCTTATCCCCGCGGGGGGCTACACCTTC
CASSLIPAGGYTF
>TRBV28|TRBD2|TRBJ2-1|once
TGTGCCAGCAGTTCCTCGGGCGGGAGGGGAAATGAGCAGTTCTTC
CASSSSGGRGNEQFF
>TRBV7-3|-|TRBJ2-1|-
TGTGCCAGCAGCTCCGACGGGGGGCGTGATGAGCAGTTCTTC
CASSSDGGRDEQFF
>TRBV28|TRBD1|TRBJ1-2|-
TGTGCCAGCAGCCGAGCCGGGACAGGGGCGGGCTACACCTTC
CASSRAGTGAGYTF
>TRBV19|-|TRBJ1-6|once
TGTGCCAGTAGTATCCCCACATCCGCACAAAGCGAATCACCCCTCCACTTT
CASSIPTSAQSESPLHF
>TRBV6-5|TRBD1|TRBJ1-2|-
TGTGCCAGTCGATTCGGGGACAGCTATGGCTACACCTTC
CASRFGDSYGYTF
>TRBV10-2|TRBD1|TRBJ1-6|-
TGCGCCAGTTTGGCCGGGACAGGGTATAATTCACCCCTCCACTTT
CASLAGTGYNSPLHF
>TRBV9|TRBD2|TRBJ2-1|-
TGTGCCAGCAGCGTAGAACTAGCGGGAACCCTCGTGTATGAGCAGTTCTTC
CASSVELAGTLVYEQFF
>TRBV7-9|TRBD2|TRBJ2-1|-
TGTGCCAGCAGCTCACCCCGGGCCAGCGGGAGACGGGGGCAGTTCTTC
CASSSPRASGRRGQFF
>TRBV6-5|TRBD2|TRBJ2-3|-
TGTGCCAGCAGTTACTCGACTAGCGGGACGACAGATACGCAGTATTTT
CASSYSTSGTTDTQYF
>TRBV5-1|TRBD2|TRBJ2-3|-
TGCGCCAGCAGCTCCGGGACTAGCGGGAGTGATACGCAGTATTTT
CASSSGTSGSDTQYF
>TRBV7-9|-|TRBJ2-7|-
TGTGCCAGCAGCTTTGAGGGTAGCTCCTACGAGCAGTACTTC
CASSFEGSSYEQYF
>TRBV10-3|-|TRBJ2-5|-
TGTGCCATCAGTGAGTCCGGAGGGAGAAAAGAAGAGACCCAGTACTTC
CAISESGGRKEETQYF
>TRBV2|-|TRBJ1-5|-
TGTGCCAGCAGTTATTTGGGGGAGGGTCAGCCCCAGCATTTT
CASSYLGEGQPQHF
>TRBV10-1|TRBD2|TRBJ2-2|once
TGCGCCAGCACCTCCACTAGCGGGAGTAGGACCGGGGAGCTGTTTTTT
CASTSTSGSRTGELFF
>TRBV6-6|-|TRBJ2-2|-
TGTGCCAGCAGTTACGGGAACACCGGGAAGCTGTTTTTT
CASSYGNTGKLFF
>TRBV28|TRBD1|TRBJ1-6|few
TGTGCCAGCAGTTTACCACAGGGGAAGAACTCACCCCTCCACTTT
CASSLPQGKNSPLHF
>TRBV11-2|-|TRBJ2-5|-
TGTGCCAGCAGCTCAGGGACTGGCGGCGGGGAGACCCAGTACTTC
CASSSGTGGGETQYF
>TRBV7-2|TRBD1|TRBJ1-6|-
TGTGCCAGCAGCTTAGAGGTCAGGGGGGATTCACCCCTCCACTTT
CASSLEVRGDSPLHF
>TRBV29-1|-|TRBJ1-1|-
TGCAGCGTCGGCGGGGCACTAGTCACTGAAGCTTTCTTT
CSVGGALVTEAFF